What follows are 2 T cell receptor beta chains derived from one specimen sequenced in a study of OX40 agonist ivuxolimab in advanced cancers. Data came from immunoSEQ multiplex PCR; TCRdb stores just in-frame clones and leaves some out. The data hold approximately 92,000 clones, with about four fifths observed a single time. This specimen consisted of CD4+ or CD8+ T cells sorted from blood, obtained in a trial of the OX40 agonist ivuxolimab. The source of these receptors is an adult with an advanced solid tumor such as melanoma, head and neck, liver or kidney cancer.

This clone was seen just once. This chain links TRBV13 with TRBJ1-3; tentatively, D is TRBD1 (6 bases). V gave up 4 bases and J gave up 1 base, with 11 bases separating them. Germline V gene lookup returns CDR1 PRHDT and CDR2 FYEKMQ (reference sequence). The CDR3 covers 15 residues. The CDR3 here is CASSSEGVSGNTIYF. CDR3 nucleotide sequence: TGTGCCAGCAGCTCCGAGGGGGTTTCTGGAAACACCATATATTTT.

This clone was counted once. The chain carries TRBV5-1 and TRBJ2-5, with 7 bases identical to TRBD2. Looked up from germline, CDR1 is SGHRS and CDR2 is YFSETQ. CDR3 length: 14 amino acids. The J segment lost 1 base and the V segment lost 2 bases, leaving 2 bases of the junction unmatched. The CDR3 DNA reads TGCGCCAGCAGCTTAACTAGCGCCCAAGAGACCCAGTACTTC. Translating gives CASSLTSAQETQYF.